The clone carrying this TCR beta chain was counted only a few times. The antigen is unknown. The protocol was immunoSEQ multiplex PCR, while the TCRdb copy is restricted to in-frame clones and leaves out a portion. The sample has 50,000 or so clones, approximately 87% seen once. This sample was taken from a study of OX40 agonist ivuxolimab in advanced cancers. The overall study: Head and neck, renal cell, melanoma or hepatocellular carcinoma were the cancers that dose-escalation patients had.

Broader study findings: The study found that CD8+ T cells averaged more expanded clones than CD4+.

The material was CD4+ or CD8+ T cells sorted from blood, obtained in a trial of the OX40 agonist ivuxolimab. The receptor was derived from an adult with an advanced solid tumor such as melanoma, head and neck, liver or kidney cancer.

DNA for the CDR3: TGTGCCAGCATCCGACAGGGGAGAACTGAAGCTTTCTTT. The encoded protein is CASIRQGRTEAFF. V is TRBV6-1 and J is TRBJ1-1, with 8 bases that match TRBD1. V dropped 7 bases and J dropped 5; count of bases not matched to a gene: 6. Per the germline V gene, CDR1 is MNHNS and CDR2 is SASEGT. CDR3 length: 13 amino acids.